The 32 T cell receptor beta chains presented below share a single source sample, sequenced in a study of Tregs in tolerant kidney transplant recipients (dated by TCRdb to between 2018 and 2021). Libraries came from the immunoSEQ multiplex PCR assay. TCRdb re-hosts the immuneACCESS table, in-frame sequences only. Its copies lack some clones; in the studies checked, an unresolved V gene accounts for under half of them, and the cause for the rest is not known. The sample data list hundreds of thousands of clones, and roughly four fifths of these were observed just once. Around 0.68% of the sample goes to the ten largest clones. What was sequenced was CD4+ T cells from blood. These receptors all stem from a human donor in good health.

CDR3 in amino acids: CASSLVGRAGTGIEFF. CDR3 in DNA: TGTGCCAGCAGCTTAGTGGGTCGTGCGGGAACGGGAATTGAGTTCTTC. The V call is TRBV7-9, the J call TRBJ2-1, with D maybe TRBD2 (6 bases). With 1 base removed from V and 14 bases from J, the gap between germline ends came to 24 bases. CDR1 is SEHNR, CDR2 FQNEAQ, per germline (reference sequence). This CDR3 comprises 16 residues.

The gene calls are TRBV6-6 and TRBJ2-2; the D gene is possibly TRBD2 (7 bases). V was trimmed by 7 bases and J by 0 bases, leaving 15 bases between them. Looked up from germline, CDR1 is MNHNY and CDR2 is SVGAGI (reference sequence). This CDR3 region has 16 residues. In DNA, the CDR3 is TGTGCCAGCATTAAAGGGGGGAGGGCGAACACCGGGGAGCTGTTTTTT. It translates to CASIKGGRANTGELFF.

J is TRBJ2-3 and V is TRBV9; 7 bases line up with TRBD2. The length of the CDR3 is 15 residues. Germline V lookup: CDR1 SGDLS, CDR2 YYNGEE. J was trimmed by 1 base and V by 0 bases; bases with no gene match: 2. The CDR3 here is CASSVGGRGTDTQYF. CDR3 DNA: TGTGCCAGCAGCGTAGGCGGGAGAGGCACAGATACGCAGTATTTT.

The V gene is TRBV7-9, the J gene TRBJ1-1; 7 bases line up with TRBD1. The CDR3 runs to 15 residues. The ends lost 5 bases at V and 1 base at J; junction bases unmatched: 7. Germline loops: CDR1 SEHNR, CDR2 FQNEAQ (reference sequence). The CDR3, as DNA: TGTGCCAGCAGCCAAATTACAGGGGCGAACACTGAAGCTTTCTTT. Translating it yields CASSQITGANTEAFF.

The J gene is TRBJ1-1, the V gene TRBV7-9; no firm D call. The V and J ends lost 3 bases and 1 base respectively, with 9 bases between them. CDR1 and CDR2 (germline): SEHNR, FQNEAQ (reference sequence). CDR3 length: 14 residues. The CDR3 DNA is TGTGCCAGCAGCTTGCTAGCCAGGAACACTGAAGCTTTCTTT. It is translated as CASSLLARNTEAFF.

The chain joins TRBV19 to TRBJ1-5; no firm D call. The CDR3 consists of 14 residues. The germline gives CDR1 LNHDA, CDR2 SQIVND (reference sequence). Trimming took off 3 bases at V and 4 bases at J, with 10 bases between the two ends. The CDR3 DNA reads as TGTGCCAGTAGTATCGGGTCTCCGAATCAGCCCCAGCATTTT. Translating gives CASSIGSPNQPQHF. Full variable domain (missing parts from reference TRBV19 and TRBJ1-5): DGGITQSPKYLFRKEGQNVTLSCEQNLNHDAMYWYRQDPGQGLRLIYYSQIVNDFQKGDIAEGYSVSREKKESFPLTVTSAQKNPTAFYLCASSIGSPNQPQHFGDGTRLSIL.

The genes are TRBV9 and TRBJ2-7; no reliable D call. From germline, CDR1 is SGDLS and CDR2 YYNGEE. Trimming took 0 bases from V and 0 from J, leaving 10 bases between them. The length of the CDR3 is 15 residues. The CDR3 coding sequence is TGTGCCAGCAGCGTAGGGGCAGATCCCTCCTACGAGCAGTACTTC. It specifies CASSVGADPSYEQYF.

V usage is TRBV10-3 and J usage is TRBJ2-1, with 12 positions matching TRBD2. This CDR3 region has 17 residues. CDR1 is ENHRY, CDR2 SYGVKD, per germline. After removal of 2 bases from V and 6 bases from J, the junction contained 8 bases not matched to a gene. In DNA, the CDR3 is TGTGCCATCAGTGAGGGCCTAGCGGGGGGGCAAAGCAATGAGCAGTTCTTC. Translation gives CAISEGLAGGQSNEQFF.

This CDR3 reads CASMGRVGGSYNSPLHF. CDR3 in DNA: TGTGCCAGTATGGGGCGCGTGGGGGGCTCCTATAATTCACCCCTCCACTTT. The gene calls are TRBV19 and TRBJ1-6, with D maybe TRBD1 (5 bases). Trimming left V 7 bases short and J 0 bases short, with 16 bases between. CDR3 length equals 17 residues. The V gene's germline CDR1 is LNHDA and CDR2 SQIVND (reference sequence).

The chain has TRBV30 and TRBJ1-2; D uncertain. Trimming took off 2 bases at V and 2 bases at J, with 9 bases between the two ends. The CDR3 loop spans 13 amino acids. Germline V gives CDR1 GTSNPN, CDR2 SVGIG (reference sequence). In DNA form, the CDR3 reads TGTGCCTGGAGTCGATTAGAGAACTATGGCTACACCTTC. Protein sequence: CAWSRLENYGYTF.

The V call is TRBV11-3, the J call TRBJ2-1, with 11 bases lining up with TRBD2. Germline assignment: CDR1 SGHNT and CDR2 YENEEA. J was trimmed by 8 bases and V by 6 bases; bases with no gene match: 3. This CDR3 has 13 residues. CDR3 loop: CASSSGRVYEQFF. The CDR3 bases are TGTGCCAGCAGTAGCGGGAGGGTCTATGAGCAGTTCTTC.

The CDR3 DNA reads TGCGCCAGCAGCTTGGGGGGGACTACGGATCAGCCCCAGCATTTT. Translating it yields CASSLGGTTDQPQHF. This rearrangement joins TRBV5-1 to TRBJ1-5; tentatively, D is TRBD1 (5 bases). Trimming shortened V by 0 bases and J by 5 bases, and 12 bases separated the two germline ends. Per germline, CDR1 SGHRS and CDR2 YFSETQ. This CDR3 is built from 15 residues.

This chain joins TRBV4-1 and TRBJ2-1; 7 bases map to TRBD2. The CDR3 runs 16 residues. Germline assignment: CDR1 MGHRA and CDR2 YSYEKL. The ends lost 0 bases at V and 4 bases at J; junction bases unmatched: 6. The CDR3 coding sequence is TGCGCCAGCAGCCAAGAGGGTAGCGGGCCGTACAATGAGCAGTTCTTC. It encodes CASSQEGSGPYNEQFF.

About this clone: In the same sample, other DNA sequences code for this CDR3. J is TRBJ2-6 and V is TRBV9; D not resolved. Germline V CDR1 and CDR2: SGDLS, YYNGEE. The CDR3 sequence is 15 residues long. The ends were cut back, 2 bases at V and 2 bases at J, with 8 bases in the middle. The CDR3 DNA follows: TGTGCCAGCAGCGTGGAAGGTACTGGGGCCAACGTCCTGACTTTC. This translates into CASSVEGTGANVLTF. The full variable domain, rest sourced from reference TRBV9 and TRBJ2-6, is DSGVTQTPKHLITATGQRVTLRCSPRSGDLSVYWYQQSLDQGLQFLIQYYNGEERAKGNILERFSAQQFPDLHSELNLSSLELGDSALYFCASSVEGTGANVLTFGAGSRLTVL.

The chain recombines TRBV29-1 with TRBJ1-2; 8 nucleotides match TRBD1. Trimming removed 8 bases from V and 3 bases from J; junction bases left unmatched: 5. From germline, CDR1 is SQVTM and CDR2 ANQGSEA. The CDR3 is 12 residues long. The CDR3 spells CSSDREDYGYTF. The CDR3 DNA is TGCAGCTCGGACAGGGAGGACTATGGCTACACCTTC.

The genes are TRBV9 and TRBJ1-1, with TRBD1 identical over 8 bases. Germline V gives CDR1 SGDLS, CDR2 YYNGEE. The V gene end was trimmed by 4 bases and the J gene end by 0 bases; junction bases not matched to a gene: 5. The CDR3 runs to 15 residues. DNA of the CDR3: TGTGCCAGCAGCCCCGGGGACAGGTTGAACACTGAAGCTTTCTTT. Its protein is CASSPGDRLNTEAFF.

This chain joins TRBV6-1 and TRBJ2-2; D ambiguous. This CDR3 comprises 11 residues. Trimming left V 2 bases short and J 6 bases short, with 1 base between. Germline V gives CDR1 MNHNS, CDR2 SASEGT. CDR3 protein: CASSESGELFF. The DNA for the CDR3 is TGTGCCAGCAGTGAATCCGGGGAGCTGTTTTTT.

The J gene is TRBJ1-1, the V gene TRBV27, with a weak D call TRBD1 (6 bases). V shed 5 bases and J shed 4 bases, with 11 bases lying between them. The CDR3 runs to 13 residues. Germline V gene data show CDR1 as MNHEY and CDR2 as SMNVEV (reference sequence). The CDR3 DNA is TGTGCCAGCAGTAAAAAAGGGGGCACTGAAGCTTTCTTT. Translation: CASSKKGGTEAFF.

The chain employs TRBV13 and TRBJ1-2; D remains unclear. The CDR3 contains 15 residues. Looked up from germline, CDR1 is PRHDT and CDR2 is FYEKMQ (reference sequence). V gave up 2 bases and J gave up 0 bases, with 10 bases separating them. The CDR3 nucleotides are TGTGCCAGCAGCTTATTAGCGGCAGCTAACTATGGCTACACCTTC. Translating it yields CASSLLAAANYGYTF.

The CDR3 sequence: CASSRGSYEQYF. The CDR3 nucleotides read TGCGCCAGCAGCCGAGGGTCGTACGAGCAGTACTTC. The chain uses TRBV5-1 and TRBJ2-7, with a possible D match to TRBD2 (5 bases). CDR3 length: 12 residues. V gave up 4 bases and J gave up 4 bases, with 9 bases separating them. Germline V gene sequence: CDR1 SGHRS, CDR2 YFSETQ.

This rearrangement joins TRBV6-5 to TRBJ2-5; D gene uncertain. The J call is in doubt because the DNA end fits TRBJ2-7 better. This CDR3 region has 14 residues. The germline V gene encodes CDR1 MNHEY and CDR2 SVGAGI. The CDR3: CASSYGRYSYEQYF. CDR3 sequence (DNA): TGTGCCAGCAGTTACGGCAGATACTCCTACGAGCAGTACTTC.

The CDR3 DNA is TGCAGCGTTGCAAGCGACGGGTATGAGCAGTTCTTC. It is translated as CSVASDGYEQFF. The chain employs TRBV29-1 and TRBJ2-1; D is uncertain. Looked up from germline, CDR1 is SQVTM and CDR2 is ANQGSEA. This CDR3 has 12 amino acids. V lost 4 bases, J lost 8 bases, and 12 bases lay in between.

The J gene is TRBJ2-2, the V gene TRBV6-5; 11 bases fit TRBD2. Trimming cost V 2 bases and J 5 bases; bases outside gene matches: 4. Looked up from germline, CDR1 is MNHEY and CDR2 is SVGAGI. The CDR3 extends over 16 amino acids. This chain's CDR3 is CASSYRLAGGTGELFF. As DNA, the CDR3 is TGTGCCAGCAGTTACCGGCTAGCGGGAGGAACCGGGGAGCTGTTTTTT.

V is TRBV18 and J is TRBJ2-7; D perhaps matches TRBD1 (6 bases). The CDR3 consists of 16 residues. From germline, CDR1 is KGHSH and CDR2 LQKENI. V gave up 6 bases and J gave up 2 bases, with 20 bases separating them. The chain's CDR3 is CASSPTGTPSAYEQYF. CDR3 in DNA: TGTGCCAGCTCCCCTACCGGGACACCGTCCGCCTACGAGCAGTACTTC.

The J gene is TRBJ2-7, the V gene TRBV4-1; TRBD2 aligns across 9 bases. The CDR3 covers 16 residues. CDR1 and CDR2 from the germline V gene are MGHRA and YSYEKL. Trimming cost V 2 bases and J 2 bases; bases outside gene matches: 7. The CDR3 DNA sequence: TGCGCCAGCAGCCAATTCGACAGCGGGGGGCCCTACGAGCAGTACTTC. It encodes CASSQFDSGGPYEQYF.

The chain recombines TRBV5-1 with TRBJ2-3; D gene unclear. From germline, CDR1 is SGHRS and CDR2 YFSETQ. The CDR3 runs to 15 residues. Trimming took off 0 bases at V and 2 bases at J, with 10 bases between the two ends. DNA for the CDR3: TGCGCCAGCAGCTTGGAGGACGGATCCACAGATACGCAGTATTTT. This codes for CASSLEDGSTDTQYF. The full variable domain, completed using reference TRBV5-1 and TRBJ2-3, is KAGVTQTPRYLIKTRGQQVTLSCSPISGHRSVSWYQQTPGQGLQFLFEYFSETQRNKGNFPGRFSGRQFSNSRSEMNVSTLELGDSALYLCASSLEDGSTDTQYFGPGTRLTVL.

The chain has TRBV7-8 and TRBJ1-4, with unresolved D. Germline values: CDR1 SGHVS, CDR2 FQNEAQ. This CDR3 contains 16 residues. V dropped 1 base and J dropped 0 bases, with 9 bases sitting between them. The CDR3 DNA sequence: TGTGCCAGCAGCTTAGGTCGAGGTGCAACTAATGAAAAACTGTTTTTT. Protein product: CASSLGRGATNEKLFF.

This chain's CDR3 is CASREWTSGNEQYF. The CDR3 DNA reads as TGCGCCAGCAGGGAATGGACTAGCGGAAACGAGCAGTACTTC. The chain is built from TRBV10-2 and TRBJ2-7, with TRBD2 identical over 10 bases. V shed 6 bases, J shed 5 bases, and the junction held 7 bases outside the gene matches. The CDR3 is 14 amino acids. Germline V gene lookup returns CDR1 WSHSY and CDR2 SAAADI.

The chain is built from TRBV11-2 and TRBJ2-1; 10 positions match TRBD2. This CDR3 has 15 residues. CDR1 is SGHAT, CDR2 FQNNGV, per germline. J was trimmed by 8 bases and V by 4 bases; bases with no gene match: 8. DNA for the CDR3: TGTGCCAGCAGCTCCCAGGGAGCGGGAGGGCATGAGCAGTTCTTC. Residues: CASSSQGAGGHEQFF.

This chain links TRBV2 with TRBJ1-6; weak D call: TRBD1 (6 bases). Germline CDR1 SNHLY, CDR2 FYNNEI. Trimming took off 6 bases at V and 7 bases at J, with 16 bases between the two ends. The CDR3 has 15 residues. The CDR3 DNA is TGTGCCAGCAGGGGCCGTCGGACAGTGAATTCACCCCTCCACTTT. Protein sequence: CASRGRRTVNSPLHF.

The rearrangement links TRBV5-6 to TRBJ1-6; TRBD1 aligns across 10 bases. The CDR3 contains 16 residues. Germline lookup yields CDR1 SGHDT and CDR2 YYEEEE. With V trimmed by 6 bases and J by 8 bases, 11 bases remained unmatched. CDR3 coding DNA: TGTGCCAGCAACCAGCACGCGGGACAGGGGCATTCACCCCTCCACTTT. Translation: CASNQHAGQGHSPLHF.

J is TRBJ2-3 and V is TRBV30; tentative D call: TRBD2 (7 bases). The CDR3 covers 14 residues. The germline V and J ends were trimmed by 0 bases and 4 bases, with 11 bases remaining between them. Germline CDR1 GTSNPN, CDR2 SVGIG (reference sequence). CDR3 loop: CAWSVGGGSDTQYF. Written as DNA, the CDR3 is TGTGCCTGGAGTGTAGGGGGGGGATCAGATACGCAGTATTTT.